The 5 T cell receptor beta chains presented below share a single source sample, sequenced in a study of T-cell reconstitution after alpha-beta-depleted transplantation in children. The authors prepared the TCRbeta library with unique molecular identifiers. TCRdb re-analysed the PCR reads in MiXCR, keeping a single row per CDR3 protein. The sample includes under 850,000 distinct CDR3 sequences, 10% to 15% of them seen just once. The sample was PBMCs, taken before TCRalphabeta/CD19-depleted stem cell transplant. These receptors were taken from a girl aged 2-15 years with congenital amegakaryocytic thrombocytopenia, due to receive a stem cell transplant.

This clonotype was seen a handful of times. The rearrangement links TRBV6-1 to TRBJ1-5; D is ambiguous. CDR1 and CDR2 from the germline V gene are MNHNS and SASEGT. The V gene lost 6 bases and the J gene lost 1 base, with 10 bases spanning the gap. The CDR3 length is 14 residues. The CDR3: CASRPRLSNQPQHF. The CDR3 DNA follows: TGTGCCAGCAGACCCCGGTTGAGCAATCAGCCCCAGCATTTT.

This clonotype was picked up a small number of times. The chain is built from TRBV4-1 and TRBJ2-7, with 11 positions matching TRBD2. V was clipped by 2 bases and J by 2 bases; unmatched bases: 5. Per the germline V gene, CDR1 is MGHRA and CDR2 is YSYEKL. This CDR3 region has 16 residues. Written as DNA, the CDR3 is TGCGCCAGCAGCCAACCTATAGCGGGGGGGACCTACGAGCAGTACTTC. Translation gives CASSQPIAGGTYEQYF.

This chain connects TRBV20-1 to TRBJ2-3; 7 bases map to TRBD2. The germline V gene has CDR1 DFQATT and CDR2 SNEGSKA (reference sequence). The trim removed 3 bases at V and 4 bases at J, leaving 7 bases unmatched. CDR3 length: 14 residues. This chain's CDR3 is CSASFSGKADTQYF. The CDR3 region has the DNA TGCAGTGCTAGTTTCAGCGGGAAGGCAGATACGCAGTATTTT.

The chain joins TRBV5-1 to TRBJ2-7, with D hard to call. V was shortened by 2 bases and J by 4 bases, with 13 bases between the two germline ends. Germline V gene lookup returns CDR1 SGHRS and CDR2 YFSETQ. The length of the CDR3 is 14 residues. The CDR3 is CASSFLDERYEQYF. The DNA of the CDR3 is TGCGCCAGCAGCTTCCTCGATGAAAGATACGAGCAGTACTTC.

As to this clonotype: One base away lies a much larger clone, so this may be a sequencing read error. The V call is TRBV5-1, the J call TRBJ1-1; 8 bases agree with TRBD1. The CDR3 length is 16 residues. Germline CDR1 and CDR2: SGHRS and YFSETQ. The ends lost 6 bases at V and 5 bases at J; junction bases unmatched: 15. The CDR3 reads CASNPLRAGGNTEAFF. DNA of the CDR3: TGCGCCAGCAACCCCCTTCGGGCAGGGGGCAATACTGAAGCTTTCTTT.